The 5 T cell receptor beta chains given below trace back to one sample, sequenced in a study of regulatory T cells in long-lasting Graves disease. Investigators prepared the TCR beta libraries by applying iRepertoire HTBI primers and Arm-PCR of CDR3 regions. From the multiplex PCR reads, TCRdb called clonotypes with MiXCR, one entry per CDR3 protein. Of about 530,000 distinct CDR3 sequences listed, around 15% were seen once; the top ten hold more than 20%. The time point is: newly diagnosed GD, antithyroid drugs for less than 3 months. With RNA extracted from PBMCs as input, the TCR library was made. The data also belong to a second study, concerning T cells in Graves' hyperthyroidism and ophthalmopathy.

Source: peripheral blood mononuclear cells (PBMCs), taken at new diagnosis, from a patient treated with antithyroid drugs. These receptors were obtained from a woman aged 40-60 years with Graves disease.

This clonotype was counted a few times. This chain links TRBV27 with TRBJ2-2, with D perhaps TRBD1 or TRBD2 (5 bases each). The germline V and J ends were trimmed by 3 bases and 3 bases, with 20 bases remaining between them. Germline V gene sequence: CDR1 MNHEY, CDR2 SMNVEV (reference sequence). The CDR3 consists of 18 residues. The CDR3 bases are TGTGCCAGCAGTTTCTTGCGGGCAGGGTTTACGGACACCGGGGAGCTGTTTTTT. As protein: CASSFLRAGFTDTGELFF.

This clonotype showed up many times. The gene calls are TRBV30 and TRBJ2-1, with TRBD2 as a possible D gene (6 bases). The V end was cut by 3 bases, the J end by 10 bases, with 10 bases between. Germline V gene lookup returns CDR1 GTSNPN and CDR2 SVGIG (reference sequence). The CDR3 runs to 11 residues. The DNA for the CDR3 is TGTGCCTGGAGCTGGGAGGACGAGCAGTTCTTC. Translated, it gives CAWSWEDEQFF.

This clonotype has just a few counts. The genes are TRBV20-1 and TRBJ2-1; 7 nucleotides match TRBD2. The CDR3 loop spans 14 amino acids. Trimming took 6 bases from V and 9 from J; bases not matched to a gene: 14. The V gene's germline CDR1 is DFQATT and CDR2 SNEGSKA (reference sequence). The CDR3 is CSAPTRLADGEQFF. CDR3 coding DNA: TGCAGTGCACCGACTAGACTAGCTGATGGTGAGCAGTTCTTC.

In this sample, this clonotype turned up a few times. This chain connects TRBV6-5 to TRBJ1-3; D is perhaps TRBD1 (6 bases). This CDR3 comprises 15 residues. The germline CDR1 and CDR2 sequences are MNHEY and SVGAGI. The V end was cut by 4 bases, the J end by 0 bases, with 10 bases between. CDR3 sequence: CASSSSTGSGNTIYF. The CDR3 coding sequence is TGTGCCAGCAGTTCCTCGACAGGCTCTGGAAACACCATATATTTT.

This clonotype has ten or more counts. This chain connects TRBV12-3 or TRBV12-4 to TRBJ1-4; unclear D gene. The CDR3 spans 14 residues. V was cut by 6 bases and J by 6 bases, with 14 bases left in between. The CDR3 sequence: CASRRPGWYEKLFF. The CDR3 nucleotides are TGTGCCAGCAGGAGGCCGGGATGGTATGAAAAACTGTTTTTT.